This T cell receptor beta chain was profiled in a study of CD8+ T cells in alopecia areata. Overall study: Treated patients received oral tofacitinib, 5 to 10 mg twice daily.

V lost 0 bases and J 7 bases, leaving 19 bases between the germline ends. From germline, CDR1 is SGHAT and CDR2 FQNNGV. This CDR3 has 16 residues. Following extraction, RNA underwent reverse transcription to cDNA, which served as the sequencing template. Generated by immunoSEQ multiplex PCR, the TCRdb table keeps only in-frame clones and is missing some. The sample records hundreds of thousands of clones, approximately 61% being singletons. Sequencing used CD4+ T cells sorted from blood, obtained at week 0. This clonotype was obtained from a human donor with alopecia areata. V and J are TRBV11-2 and TRBJ2-7; weak D call: TRBD1 (6 bases). CDR3 protein: CASSLEGADRSPEQYF. The DNA for the CDR3 is TGTGCCAGCAGCTTAGAGGGGGCTGATCGGTCTCCAGAGCAGTACTTC.